This entry describes one T cell receptor (beta chain). Antigen unknown. A modified ARM-PCR protocol with three rounds of nested PCR amplified TCRbeta. Via MiXCR, TCRdb re-called the multiplex PCR reads, giving one row per CDR3 protein. The data show fewer than 90,000 distinct CDR3 sequences, more than 75% seen once. No cell sorting was done before RNA was extracted from the tissue. More than 3 cm separated this lung sample from the edge of the tumor. This specimen belongs to a study of tumor and adjacent non-tumor tissue in lung cancer. As for the study in general: Patients comprised about a dozen adenocarcinoma, a couple of squamous cell carcinoma and 1 small cell lung cancer. General study points: Compared with tumor, normal lung showed significantly lower TCR diversity. Normal lung showed higher cumulative top 100 clone frequency than tumor.

This CDR3 is 12 amino acids long. Germline CDR1 LNHNV, CDR2 YYDKDF (reference sequence). Trimming took off 3 bases at V and 3 bases at J, with 3 bases between the two ends. The rearrangement links TRBV15 to TRBJ2-1; the D is unclear. The sequence was obtained from a woman between 50 and 59 years old with non-small cell lung cancer. The sequencing sample was made of distant non-tumor lung tissue. The CDR3 loop is CATSSFYNEQFF. The CDR3 DNA reads TGTGCCACCAGCAGTTTCTACAATGAGCAGTTCTTC.